This record covers a single T cell receptor (beta chain). The antigen is not known. The data were obtained in a study of siplizumab effects on memory and regulatory T cells. Study outcomes and limitations: Memory cells that were CD4+ and unstimulated gave rise to alloreactive sequences, which siplizumab significantly reduced.

The CDR3 runs 17 residues. V lost 2 bases to trimming and J lost 3 bases; unmatched junction nucleotides: 7. CDR1 is SGHAT and CDR2 is FQNNGV in the germline V gene. Around 10^5 TCR templates per sample were assayed. Assay: immunoSEQ multiplex PCR; the TCRdb copy retains only in-frame clones and omits some. The sample has 62,000 or so clones, around four fifths seen once. This chain links TRBV11-2 with TRBJ2-3; 11 nucleotides match TRBD2. Sequenced: memory CD4+ T cells sorted from blood. This clonotype was sampled from a human donor in good health. This CDR3 reads CASSLRTSGRFTDTQYF. In DNA, the CDR3 is TGTGCCAGCAGCTTAAGGACTAGCGGGCGTTTTACAGATACGCAGTATTTT.